The rows below give T cell receptor beta chains drawn from one sample of a study of blood T cell repertoires in COVID-19. Produced via immunoSEQ multiplex PCR; TCRdb's table is partial and in-frame only. The sample has roughly 250,000 clones; 87% are singletons. The sequenced sample consisted of PBMCs or T cells enriched from blood (not recorded which). Source of these receptors: a woman under 40 with acute COVID-19. CDR3s leave out the opening cysteine and the closing phenylalanine or tryptophan. Fields, in order: D gene, V gene, CDR3 protein. The D gene is left open where the match is weak.

d_call: NA; v_call: TRBV2; cdr3_aa: ASSGNVLAGNEQF
d_call: NA; v_call: TRBV2; cdr3_aa: ASNPGGSNTEAF
d_call: TRBD1; v_call: TRBV3-1/TRBV3-2; cdr3_aa: ASSQRTGLREQY
d_call: NA; v_call: TRBV28; cdr3_aa: ASSPGQNSPLH
d_call: NA; v_call: TRBV6-4; cdr3_aa: ASSEGVALGEQF
d_call: NA; v_call: TRBV9; cdr3_aa: ASSGRPGARLKGYT
d_call: NA; v_call: TRBV10-1; cdr3_aa: ASSRGSWDTEAF
d_call: NA; v_call: TRBV6-2/TRBV6-3; cdr3_aa: ASSSHNTGGTEAF
d_call: NA; v_call: TRBV2; cdr3_aa: ASSESLLLAKNIQY
d_call: NA; v_call: TRBV5-4; cdr3_aa: ASSEQGVAAYEQY
d_call: TRBD1; v_call: TRBV5-1; cdr3_aa: ASSLLRQGNSPLH
d_call: NA; v_call: TRBV5-1; cdr3_aa: ASSVGSAYNEQF
d_call: NA; v_call: TRBV5-8; cdr3_aa: ASSLGGRVDEKLF
d_call: TRBD2; v_call: TRBV6-1; cdr3_aa: ASSEGWTSGSNEQF
d_call: TRBD1; v_call: TRBV28; cdr3_aa: ASSLGQGAYEQY
d_call: NA; v_call: TRBV29-1; cdr3_aa: SFIGVNTEAF
d_call: TRBD2; v_call: TRBV12-5; cdr3_aa: ASAGGPPYEQY
d_call: NA; v_call: TRBV4-1; cdr3_aa: ASSQESGGRYEKLF
d_call: TRBD2; v_call: TRBV3-1/TRBV3-2; cdr3_aa: ASSRNSGGGDTQY
d_call: TRBD2; v_call: TRBV20-1; cdr3_aa: SASRTSASTDTQY
d_call: NA; v_call: TRBV28; cdr3_aa: ASSVPEEDEQF
d_call: NA; v_call: TRBV7-8; cdr3_aa: ASSLSSRPYNEQF
d_call: NA; v_call: TRBV2; cdr3_aa: ASSEALGPGGSNYGYT
d_call: TRBD2; v_call: TRBV5-4; cdr3_aa: ASSLAAGGYNEQF
d_call: NA; v_call: TRBV2; cdr3_aa: ASSSDFWAEAF
d_call: NA; v_call: TRBV28; cdr3_aa: ASSIASGETQY
d_call: NA; v_call: TRBV3-1/TRBV3-2; cdr3_aa: ASSQVRGWLETQY
d_call: TRBD1; v_call: TRBV4-1; cdr3_aa: ASSQDTGTGWEKLF
d_call: NA; v_call: TRBV5-8; cdr3_aa: ASSPVRGNTGELF
d_call: NA; v_call: TRBV11-3; cdr3_aa: ASSGGSSGANVLT
d_call: NA; v_call: TRBV27; cdr3_aa: ASRPLGDSYNSPLH
d_call: NA; v_call: TRBV11-2; cdr3_aa: ASSLGLDEQF
d_call: NA; v_call: TRBV18; cdr3_aa: ASSRKEGNGEQF
d_call: NA; v_call: TRBV5-1; cdr3_aa: ASSPEEATNTIY
d_call: NA; v_call: TRBV10-2; cdr3_aa: ASRSGGSYEQY
d_call: TRBD1; v_call: TRBV19; cdr3_aa: ASSQTGGQETQY
d_call: TRBD1; v_call: TRBV7-9; cdr3_aa: ASSSGTGPQGYGYT
d_call: TRBD1; v_call: TRBV9; cdr3_aa: ASSPGTGRSPLH
d_call: NA; v_call: TRBV28; cdr3_aa: ASSFLSFGATNEKLF
d_call: TRBD1; v_call: TRBV28; cdr3_aa: ASSSDRGRVGYT
d_call: TRBD1; v_call: TRBV28; cdr3_aa: ASRRQGPPEAF
d_call: TRBD1; v_call: TRBV4-1; cdr3_aa: ASSHLEGARYEQY
d_call: TRBD2; v_call: TRBV19; cdr3_aa: ATAERETTYNEQF
d_call: NA; v_call: TRBV24-1; cdr3_aa: ATPIGARGNEQF
d_call: TRBD2; v_call: TRBV24-1; cdr3_aa: ATSEGVRREGSSYNEQF
d_call: TRBD1; v_call: TRBV5-6; cdr3_aa: ASSPTTGINYGYT
d_call: NA; v_call: TRBV6-5; cdr3_aa: ASSYDPGGRYEQY
d_call: NA; v_call: TRBV19; cdr3_aa: ASSFLPSRTQPQH
d_call: TRBD2; v_call: TRBV4-2; cdr3_aa: ASSPTSGGYETQY
d_call: TRBD1; v_call: TRBV6-2/TRBV6-3; cdr3_aa: ASSSRTGGIQPQH
d_call: NA; v_call: TRBV19; cdr3_aa: ASSSRTQGINEQY
d_call: TRBD2; v_call: TRBV19; cdr3_aa: ASSIEASGVTDTQY
d_call: NA; v_call: TRBV10-2; cdr3_aa: ASSESHSNSPLH
d_call: TRBD1; v_call: TRBV5-4; cdr3_aa: ASSTGTGTQDYGYT
d_call: TRBD1; v_call: TRBV5-1; cdr3_aa: ASSLSQGASYNSPLH